This T cell receptor beta chain was identified in a study of blood T cell repertoires in COVID-19. Across the study: Both acute and convalescent COVID-19 samples were obtained from the United States, Italy and Spain. PBMCs, B-cell-depleted T cells, or T cells were the source of the cDNA or gDNA that made up the material.

Patients from Seattle were sampled longitudinally, starting during active infection. Trimming removed 5 bases from V and 6 bases from J; junction bases left unmatched: 3. This CDR3 spans 13 amino acids. Per the original methods: From reference gene primer amplification, estimates of nucleated cell counts were derived. Assay used: immunoSEQ multiplex PCR; TCRdb lists only in-frame clones, some missing. That table supplies the V and J calls and clone size; D and trimming were determined from the DNA. The sample shows around 470,000 clones, roughly nine tenths of them seen only once. The TCR comes from a man between 18 and 35 years old with COVID-19, enrolled during active disease. The rearrangement uses TRBV12-3 or TRBV12-4 and TRBJ2-7, with TRBD1 identical over 11 bases. Input material: peripheral blood. This CDR3 reads CASSPGTGGEQYF. The CDR3 DNA follows: TGTGCCAGCAGTCCCGGGACAGGGGGCGAGCAGTACTTC.